The 26 T cell receptor beta chains given below trace back to one sample, sequenced in a study. TCRdb used MiXCR to reprocess the 5' RACE reads, holding one entry per CDR3 protein. This sample has approximately 60,000 distinct CDR3 sequences; 22% occur once, and the top ten carry about 3%. What was sequenced was memory CD4+ T cells sorted from a lymph node. Subset described: memory CD4+ T cells, CD4+CD45RO+CD25-. These receptors came from a female donor with breast cancer.

Comments on this clonotype: A read error may produce the germline difference seen at one junction end. The chain is built from TRBV12-3 or TRBV12-4 and TRBJ2-5, with D maybe TRBD1 (8 bases). The CDR3 covers 15 residues. The CDR3: CASSPQGAGEETQCF. The CDR3 coding sequence is TGTGCCAGCAGTCCCCAGGGGGCGGGAGAGGAGACCCAGTGCTTC.

This clonotype was counted a single time. This sequence may be a read error, since a much larger clone differs from it by one base. The chain joins TRBV6-6 to TRBJ2-3; 13 nucleotides agree with TRBD2. Losses at the gene ends were 6 bases for V and 3 bases for J; bases not matched to a gene: 3. CDR1 is MNHNY and CDR2 is SVGAGI in the germline V gene (reference sequence). The CDR3 sequence is 15 residues long. CDR3 amino acids: CASSPGLAGTDTQYF. The CDR3 nucleotides are TGTGCCAGCAGCCCGGGACTAGCGGGAACAGATACGCAGTATTTT.

The chain recombines TRBV20-1 with TRBJ2-3; 11 bases are shared with TRBD1. With V trimmed by 8 bases and J by 5 bases, 6 bases remained unmatched. Germline V gene lookup returns CDR1 DFQATT and CDR2 SNEGSKA (reference sequence). CDR3 length: 13 amino acids. The CDR3 is CSPPGQGVDTQYF. CDR3 bases: TGCAGTCCACCGGGACAGGGGGTAGATACGCAGTATTTT.

This clonotype was seen a few times. This chain connects TRBV5-1 to TRBJ2-6; possibly TRBD1 for D (6 bases). The CDR3 runs 18 residues. From germline, CDR1 is SGHRS and CDR2 YFSETQ. Deletions cut 4 bases from V and 1 base from J, with 18 bases between. CDR3 sequence (DNA): TGCGCCAGCAGCCCAGGGGAAGGGGTTATATCTGGGGCCAACGTCCTGACTTTC. Translation gives CASSPGEGVISGANVLTF.

The sample holds a few counts of this clonotype. V usage is TRBV5-6 and J usage is TRBJ2-2; D is uncertain. Germline V gives CDR1 SGHDT, CDR2 YYEEEE. CDR3 size: 17 residues. V was cut by 1 base and J by 3 bases, with 16 bases left in between. CDR3 in amino acids: CASSLRALEMDTGELFF. CDR3 nucleotide sequence: TGTGCCAGCAGCTTGAGGGCCCTCGAGATGGACACCGGGGAGCTGTTTTTT.

This clonotype was counted between two and nine times. This sequence joins TRBV6-2 or TRBV6-3 and TRBJ1-1; TRBD1 matches at 9 bases. With 8 bases clipped from V and 2 bases from J, the junction kept 12 bases outside the gene matches. The CDR3 contains 16 residues. The germline V gene encodes CDR1 MNHEY and CDR2 SVGEGT. The DNA of the CDR3 is TGTGCCAGCGACTTGGGACAGGGCCTTGGAAACACTGAAGCTTTCTTT. Its protein product is CASDLGQGLGNTEAFF.

This clonotype has a handful of counts. The chain joins TRBV5-1 to TRBJ2-3; no reliable D call. V lost 2 bases and J lost 2, with 12 bases in between. Germline lookup yields CDR1 SGHRS and CDR2 YFSETQ. This CDR3 comprises 15 residues. The CDR3 DNA follows: TGCGCCAGCAGCTTTAATGGACGGCCCACAGATACGCAGTATTTT. As protein: CASSFNGRPTDTQYF.

V is TRBV5-1 and J is TRBJ1-3; unclear D gene. The germline V and J ends were trimmed by 4 bases and 0 bases, with 8 bases remaining between them. This CDR3 comprises 14 residues. Germline V CDR1 and CDR2: SGHRS, YFSETQ. The CDR3 DNA reads as TGCGCCAGCAGCGTAGGAAACTCTGGAAACACCATATATTTT. This encodes CASSVGNSGNTIYF.

A word on this clonotype: A read error may produce the germline difference seen at one junction end. The CDR3, as DNA: TGCAGCGTGTGGACGGCGATAAACTCTGGGGCCAGCGTCCTGACTTTC. It translates to CSVWTAINSGASVLTF. The chain is built from TRBV29-1 and TRBJ2-6, with TRBD1 as a possible D gene (5 bases). The CDR3 extends over 16 amino acids. Per the germline V gene, CDR1 is SQVTM and CDR2 is ANQGSEA.

This chain uses TRBV28 with TRBJ2-3; D is possibly TRBD1 or TRBD2 (7 bases each). V lost 7 bases to trimming and J lost 3 bases, with 14 bases between them. Germline lookup yields CDR1 MDHEN and CDR2 SYDVKM. This CDR3 comprises 14 residues. The CDR3 coding sequence is TGTGCCAGCAACCCAGCGGGACAGACAGATACGCAGTATTTT. Translation gives CASNPAGQTDTQYF.

V gene TRBV5-1 combines with J gene TRBJ2-7, with D uncertain. Germline CDR1 and CDR2: SGHRS and YFSETQ. Trimming shortened V by 6 bases and J by 8 bases, and 21 bases separated the two germline ends. The CDR3 sequence is 14 residues long. CDR3 DNA: TGCGCCAGCAAAACTCAGCCCGCCGTGAACAAGCAGTACTTC. Translation gives CASKTQPAVNKQYF.

The sample holds many counts of this clonotype. The V and J genes are TRBV28 and TRBJ2-3; TRBD1 might be the D (6 bases). Germline CDR1 is MDHEN and CDR2 is SYDVKM. V was shortened by 4 bases and J by 5 bases, with 16 bases between the two germline ends. The CDR3 is made up of 15 amino acids. CDR3 sequence reads: CASSSQGWGRDTQYF. The CDR3 nucleotides read TGTGCCAGCAGTTCCCAGGGGTGGGGTAGAGATACGCAGTATTTT.

The sample holds one count of this clonotype. V usage is TRBV28 and J usage is TRBJ2-1, with D unclear. The length of the CDR3 is 13 residues. CDR1 and CDR2 from the germline V gene are MDHEN and SYDVKM. V lost 8 bases and J 0 bases, leaving 8 bases between the germline ends. CDR3 nucleotides: TGTGCCAGCGGAACGGGCTCCTACAATGAGCAGTTCTTC. This translates into CASGTGSYNEQFF.

This clonotype was recorded a few times. No conserved phenylalanine or tryptophan ends this CDR3, so it is likely a read error. The chain employs TRBV28 and TRBJ2-2; 8 positions agree with TRBD1. The trim removed 6 bases at V and 3 bases at J, leaving 3 bases unmatched. This CDR3 comprises 14 residues. Germline-derived CDR1 and CDR2 are MDHEN and SYDVKM. Here the CDR3 reads CASSPDRDTGELFL. The CDR3 nucleotides are TGTGCCAGCAGCCCGGACAGGGACACCGGGGAGCTGTTTCTT.

This clonotype was counted once. A much bigger clone sits one base away, suggesting this may be a read error. This rearrangement joins TRBV6-6 to TRBJ1-3; no reliable D call. The length of the CDR3 is 14 residues. Trimming shortened V by 4 bases and J by 3 bases, and 10 bases separated the two germline ends. Germline V gene data show CDR1 as MNHNY and CDR2 as SVGAGI (reference sequence). The CDR3 loop is CASSSAPRGNTIYF. The CDR3 nucleotides are TGTGCCAGCAGTTCCGCCCCACGTGGAAACACCATATATTTT.

A few counts support this clonotype. V usage is TRBV5-1 and J usage is TRBJ2-1; D unclear. The CDR3 sequence is 16 residues long. Germline V lookup: CDR1 SGHRS, CDR2 YFSETQ. The V end was cut by 0 bases, the J end by 0 bases, with 10 bases between. The CDR3 loop is CASSLAFGSSYNEQFF. The CDR3 DNA sequence: TGCGCCAGCAGCTTGGCCTTCGGTAGCTCCTACAATGAGCAGTTCTTC. Full variable domain (outside the CDR3, taken from reference TRBV5-1 and TRBJ2-1): KAGVTQTPRYLIKTRGQQVTLSCSPISGHRSVSWYQQTPGQGLQFLFEYFSETQRNKGNFPGRFSGRQFSNSRSEMNVSTLELGDSALYLCASSLAFGSSYNEQFFGPGTRLTVL.

Points on this clonotype: A single base separates this from a much larger clone, so it may be a read error. The genes are TRBV28 and TRBJ2-1; D gene ambiguous. Germline loops: CDR1 MDHEN, CDR2 SYDVKM. V gave up 8 bases and J gave up 5 bases, with 19 bases separating them. The length of the CDR3 is 15 residues. This chain's CDR3 is CASPSVGRVHNEQFF. In DNA, the CDR3 is TGTGCCAGCCCCTCGGTAGGACGGGTACACAATGAGCAGTTCTTC. Full variable domain (remainder filled in from reference TRBV28 and TRBJ2-1): DVKVTQSSRYLVKRTGEKVFLECVQDMDHENMFWYRQDPGLGLRLIYFSYDVKMKEKGDIPEGYSVSREKKERFSLILESASTNQTSMYLCASPSVGRVHNEQFFGPGTRLTVL.

This chain connects TRBV29-1 to TRBJ1-1; no clear D. Per germline, CDR1 SQVTM and CDR2 ANQGSEA. The length of the CDR3 is 13 residues. This chain's CDR3 is CRADGFVNTEAFF. CDR3 DNA sequence: TGCAGGGCCGACGGGTTCGTGAACACTGAAGCTTTCTTT.

This clonotype appeared a few times. The chain joins TRBV24-1 to TRBJ2-1; D gene uncertain. Germline assignment: CDR1 KGHDR and CDR2 SFDVKD. Trimming removed 5 bases at V and 3 bases at J, with 16 bases between. This CDR3 has 16 amino acids. CDR3 loop: CATSAPLGTDYNEQFF. The CDR3, as DNA: TGTGCCACCAGTGCCCCGCTCGGAACTGACTACAATGAGCAGTTCTTC.

This clonotype was counted only a few times. The chain links TRBV7-2 to TRBJ1-2; TRBD1 matches at 7 bases. From germline, CDR1 is SGHTA and CDR2 FQGNSA. CDR3 length equals 15 residues. The V and J ends lost 4 bases and 1 base, in that order; junction bases with no gene match: 6. This chain's CDR3 is CASSYADRHNYGYTF. Here the CDR3 DNA reads TGTGCCAGCAGCTACGCGGACAGGCATAACTATGGCTACACCTTC. The full variable domain, rest sourced from reference TRBV7-2 and TRBJ1-2, is GAGVSQSPSNKVTEKGKDVELRCDPISGHTALYWYRQSLGQGLEFLIYFQGNSAPDKSGLPSDRFSAERTGGSVSTLTIQRTQQEDSAVYLCASSYADRHNYGYTFGSGTRLTVV.

This clonotype was observed a few times. The J gene is TRBJ2-3, the V gene TRBV6-5, with TRBD1 identical over 12 bases. The CDR3 spans 16 residues. V lost 6 bases and J lost 7; bases outside the gene matches: 11. The V gene's germline CDR1 is MNHEY and CDR2 SVGAGI. The CDR3 nucleotides are TGTGCCAGCAGAATAATCCGGGACAGGGGGCAATATACGCAGTATTTT. This translates into CASRIIRDRGQYTQYF.

This clonotype was observed at least ten times. The genes are TRBV7-2 and TRBJ1-2; weak D call: TRBD1 (5 bases). The V end was cut by 4 bases, the J end by 6 bases, with 21 bases between. This CDR3 is 16 amino acids long. Per germline, CDR1 SGHTA and CDR2 FQGNSA. The CDR3 is CASSSDPTAGYDGYTF. CDR3 sequence (DNA): TGTGCCAGCAGCTCCGACCCGACAGCGGGTTACGATGGCTACACCTTC.

Concerning this clonotype: Given a much more abundant clone one base away, this may be a read error. This chain connects TRBV20-1 to TRBJ2-5; D gene ambiguous. Deletions cut 1 base from V and 6 bases from J, with 6 bases between. The CDR3 runs to 11 residues. The germline gives CDR1 DFQATT, CDR2 SNEGSKA (reference sequence). CDR3 DNA sequence: TGCAGTGCTAGAGTAGAAAAGACCCAGTACTTC. Its translation is CSARVEKTQYF.

This chain uses TRBV4-3 with TRBJ2-3, with D unclear. This CDR3 comprises 13 residues. Germline V gives CDR1 LGHNA, CDR2 YSLEER. V was shortened by 0 bases and J by 7 bases, with 8 bases between the two germline ends. This chain's CDR3 is CASSQDTGHTQYF. The CDR3 bases are TGCGCCAGCAGCCAAGACACCGGGCATACGCAGTATTTT.

This clonotype was detected a few times. The chain is built from TRBV7-2 and TRBJ2-4; possibly TRBD1 for D (5 bases). Germline V CDR1 and CDR2: SGHTA, FQGNSA. This CDR3 comprises 13 residues. V was cut by 3 bases and J by 8 bases, with 11 bases left in between. Here the CDR3 DNA reads TGTGCCAGCAGCTTTCGGCAGGGTGACATTCAGTACTTC. Translation: CASSFRQGDIQYF. The full variable domain, completed using reference TRBV7-2 and TRBJ2-4, is GAGVSQSPSNKVTEKGKDVELRCDPISGHTALYWYRQSLGQGLEFLIYFQGNSAPDKSGLPSDRFSAERTGGSVSTLTIQRTQQEDSAVYLCASSFRQGDIQYFGAGTRLSVL.

The chain links TRBV2 to TRBJ2-7, with D unresolved. V gave up 2 bases and J gave up 3 bases, with 11 bases separating them. This CDR3 has 14 amino acids. Germline V gene lookup returns CDR1 SNHLY and CDR2 FYNNEI. CDR3 amino acids: CASSEYGPSYEQYF. The CDR3 DNA is TGTGCCAGCAGTGAATATGGGCCGAGCTACGAGCAGTACTTC.